This entry is about one T cell receptor (beta chain). The antigen is not known. These data come from a study of neoadjuvant nivolumab and ipilimumab in lung cancer. Study results and limitations: TCR richness and clonality were higher in tumors than adjacent uninvolved lung.

Generated by immunoSEQ multiplex PCR, the TCRdb table keeps only in-frame clones and is missing some. The data show 20,000 to 25,000 clones, 82% seen once. Source: peripheral blood, taken before neoadjuvant nivolumab, alone or with ipilimumab. The sequence was collected from an adult with non-small cell lung cancer.

In DNA form, the CDR3 reads TGTGCCAGCAGCTTAGCGCACCTTGAACTAGCGAGCTCCTACGAGCAGTACTTC. This sequence encodes CASSLAHLELASSYEQYF. V usage is TRBV7-8 and J usage is TRBJ2-7; 7 nucleotides line up with TRBD2. V trimming: 0 bases; J trimming: 0 bases; junction bases outside the gene matches: 11. CDR3 length: 18 residues. Germline assignment: CDR1 SGHVS and CDR2 FQNEAQ.